The 15 T cell receptor beta chains below come from one sample, sequenced in a study of shared clonotypes between healthy human individuals. Assay used: immunoSEQ multiplex PCR; TCRdb lists only in-frame clones, some missing. The data show fewer than 1.4 million clones, about four fifths seen once. Sequenced material: memory CD4+ T cells from PBMCs. The subset is: CD45RA-negative fraction. The receptor source for this set is a man younger than 35 in good health. Some clones in this sample may be carry-over from other donors' samples.

About this clone itself: Other DNA variants within this sample encode the same CDR3. The chain is built from TRBV7-3 and TRBJ1-1, with D tentatively TRBD1 (5 bases). CDR3 length: 14 amino acids. Germline CDR1 and CDR2: SGHTA and FQGTGA. Between the trimmed V and J ends, which lost 1 base and 1 base, there was a span of 7 bases. CDR3 region: CASSLSGGNTEAFF. The CDR3 bases are TGTGCCAGCAGCTTAAGCGGGGGGAACACTGAAGCTTTCTTT.

The J gene is TRBJ2-5, the V gene TRBV7-9; TRBD1 matches 9 bases. Germline V gene lookup returns CDR1 SEHNR and CDR2 FQNEAQ (reference sequence). The ends lost 4 bases at V and 3 bases at J; junction bases unmatched: 12. This CDR3 is 17 amino acids long. The CDR3 sequence is CASSSGQGYAIEETQYF. The DNA of the CDR3 is TGTGCCAGCAGCTCCGGACAGGGGTACGCCATAGAAGAGACCCAGTACTTC.

The chain employs TRBV4-2 and TRBJ2-3; possible D gene TRBD1, 6 bases. Germline V gene lookup returns CDR1 LGHNA and CDR2 YNFKEQ. CDR3 size: 16 residues. The germline V and J ends were trimmed by 0 bases and 6 bases, with 16 bases remaining between them. The CDR3 is CASSQDPRPQGDTQYF. CDR3 nucleotides: TGTGCCAGCAGCCAAGATCCAAGGCCCCAGGGGGATACGCAGTATTTT.

Note on this clone: This sample includes further DNA sequences coding for the same CDR3. Here the CDR3 DNA reads TGTGCCAGCAGTTTACAAACAGATTATGGCTACACCTTC. It codes for CASSLQTDYGYTF. This chain links TRBV28 with TRBJ1-2; D remains ambiguous. Germline V CDR1 and CDR2: MDHEN, SYDVKM. V lost 2 bases and J lost 5, with 9 bases in between. This CDR3 has 13 amino acids.

This chain links TRBV4-1 with TRBJ2-3; 7 bases map to TRBD1. Germline assignment: CDR1 MGHRA and CDR2 YSYEKL. J gave up 4 bases and V 7 bases, and 8 bases lay outside the gene matches. The CDR3 runs 14 residues. CDR3 residues: CASTRTGAPDTQYF. The CDR3 DNA reads as TGCGCCAGCACGCGGACAGGTGCCCCAGATACGCAGTATTTT.

This sequence joins TRBV2 and TRBJ1-2; no definite D call. The CDR3 runs 13 residues. Germline V gene sequence: CDR1 SNHLY, CDR2 FYNNEI. Trimming cost V 4 bases and J 8 bases, with 14 bases left between them. The CDR3 is CASSVWVAQGYTF. CDR3 sequence (DNA): TGTGCCAGCAGTGTTTGGGTTGCGCAAGGCTACACCTTC.

The rearrangement links TRBV30 to TRBJ2-3; D is perhaps TRBD2 (7 bases). This CDR3 comprises 15 residues. Trimming left V 6 bases short and J 3 bases short, with 19 bases between. The germline V gene has CDR1 GTSNPN and CDR2 SVGIG (reference sequence). CDR3 protein: CACLQGGGGTDTQYF. The CDR3 DNA reads TGTGCCTGCCTCCAAGGGGGGGGTGGGACAGATACGCAGTATTTT.

The genes are TRBV13 and TRBJ2-3; a weak D match, TRBD2 (5 bases). Germline V CDR1 and CDR2: PRHDT, FYEKMQ (reference sequence). The length of the CDR3 is 15 residues. Trimming took off 2 bases at V and 3 bases at J, with 12 bases between the two ends. CDR3: CASSLRGLTTDTQYF. CDR3 nucleotide sequence: TGTGCCAGCAGCTTAAGAGGACTCACTACAGATACGCAGTATTTT.

This clone came up once. J is TRBJ1-1 and V is TRBV2; D remains ambiguous. Per the germline V gene, CDR1 is SNHLY and CDR2 is FYNNEI. The CDR3 totals 12 residues. Trimming shortened V by 7 bases and J by 4 bases, and 10 bases separated the two germline ends. CDR3 region: CASTGPATEAFF. The CDR3 bases are TGTGCCAGCACGGGCCCGGCCACTGAAGCTTTCTTT.

This chain's CDR3 is CASSPRGSTDTQYF. CDR3 DNA: TGTGCCAGCAGCCCTAGAGGTAGCACAGATACGCAGTATTTT. This chain uses TRBV9 with TRBJ2-3; D is ambiguous. Germline assignment: CDR1 SGDLS and CDR2 YYNGEE. The CDR3 has 14 amino acids. Trimming removed 4 bases from V and 0 bases from J, with 9 bases in between.

V is TRBV10-1 and J is TRBJ2-4; D gene ambiguous. CDR1 and CDR2 from the germline V gene are WNHNN and SYGVQD (reference sequence). V shed 2 bases and J shed 6 bases, with 8 bases lying between them. The CDR3 runs to 13 residues. CDR3 protein: CASSEPLPNIQYF. The DNA of the CDR3 is TGCGCCAGCAGTGAGCCTCTACCAAACATTCAGTACTTC.

The gene calls are TRBV9 and TRBJ2-2; D remains ambiguous. Germline values: CDR1 SGDLS, CDR2 YYNGEE. The germline V and J ends were trimmed by 4 bases and 6 bases, with 13 bases remaining between them. The CDR3 loop spans 14 amino acids. For the CDR3, the DNA is TGTGCCAGCAGCCCCCTCCAGTCCCCCGGGGAGCTGTTTTTT. Its translation is CASSPLQSPGELFF. Drawing the rest from reference TRBV9 and TRBJ2-2, the complete variable domain is DSGVTQTPKHLITATGQRVTLRCSPRSGDLSVYWYQQSLDQGLQFLIQYYNGEERAKGNILERFSAQQFPDLHSELNLSSLELGDSALYFCASSPLQSPGELFFGEGSRLTVL.

Worth noting for this clone: Other nucleotide sequences in the sample specify the same CDR3. V and J are TRBV5-1 and TRBJ2-7; possibly TRBD2 for D (6 bases). CDR1 is SGHRS, CDR2 YFSETQ, per germline. V lost 2 bases and J lost 0, with 6 bases in between. The CDR3 has 13 residues. CDR3 residues: CASSFGGSYEQYF. The CDR3 DNA sequence: TGCGCCAGCAGCTTCGGGGGCTCCTACGAGCAGTACTTC.

For the CDR3, the DNA is TGCGCCAGCAGTGTAGACACAAACGGGGAGACCCAGTACTTC. It is translated as CASSVDTNGETQYF. The genes are TRBV5-1 and TRBJ2-5, with D uncertain. Germline-derived CDR1 and CDR2 are SGHRS and YFSETQ. The V end lost 5 bases, the J end lost 5 bases, and 16 bases lay between the germline ends. CDR3 length: 14 amino acids.

The rearrangement joins TRBV11-3 to TRBJ1-1, with D unclear. Germline values: CDR1 SGHNT, CDR2 YENEEA. V lost 2 bases and J 1 base, leaving 8 bases between the germline ends. This CDR3 region has 14 residues. The CDR3 DNA is TGTGCCAGCAGCTTAAGAGGTGAGAACACTGAAGCTTTCTTT. Amino acid sequence: CASSLRGENTEAFF.